This TCR beta chain was identified during a study of T cell responses to AZD1222 COVID-19 vaccine. Study-wide findings and caveats: The study found Spike-specific TCR breadth and depth rose after two AZD1222 doses. There were mostly white British donors and more females than males, and clonal diversity was possibly underestimated. Unmutated variant regions are reportedly the target of nearly half of TCRs that are spike-specific. There were vaccine-associated CD4 TCRs across spike, dominant at 160-218 and 743-854.

Of note for this clone: What it recognizes is unknown.

This table comes from immunoSEQ multiplex PCR, and its TCRdb copy is limited to in-frame clones, with some not included. The sample records around 110,000 clones, over 80% being singletons. Germline V gene sequence: CDR1 SGDLS, CDR2 YYNGEE. V was cut by 6 bases and J by 3 bases, with 14 bases left in between. The CDR3 runs 14 residues. The material was peripheral blood, obtained 28 days after the second AZD1222 dose. The clonotype comes from an adult who received the AZD1222 COVID-19 vaccine. This chain links TRBV9 with TRBJ2-3; D remains unclear. The CDR3 DNA sequence: TGTGCCAGCAACCCGTGGGCGTCTACAGATACGCAGTATTTT. Its protein product is CASNPWASTDTQYF.